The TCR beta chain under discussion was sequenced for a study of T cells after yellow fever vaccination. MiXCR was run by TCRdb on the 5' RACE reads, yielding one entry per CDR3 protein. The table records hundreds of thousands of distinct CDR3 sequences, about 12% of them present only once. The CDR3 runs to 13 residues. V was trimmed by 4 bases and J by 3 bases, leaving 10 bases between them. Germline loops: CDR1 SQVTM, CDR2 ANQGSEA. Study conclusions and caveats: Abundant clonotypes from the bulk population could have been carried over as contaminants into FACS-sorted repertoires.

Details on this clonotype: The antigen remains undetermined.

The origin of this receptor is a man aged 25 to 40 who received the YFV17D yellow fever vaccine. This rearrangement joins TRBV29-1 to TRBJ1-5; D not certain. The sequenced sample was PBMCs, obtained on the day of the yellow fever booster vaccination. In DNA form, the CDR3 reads TGCAGCGTTGCCGAAGCGCCCAATCAGCCCCAGCATTTT. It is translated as CSVAEAPNQPQHF.